This paragraph reports one T cell receptor beta chain. Antigen: not known. Germline loops: CDR1 GTSNPN, CDR2 SVGIG (reference sequence). V lost 4 bases, J lost 4 bases, and 10 bases lay in between. The CDR3 extends over 12 amino acids. This sample was included in a study of radiotherapy plus CTLA-4 blockade in lung cancer. Turning to the study itself: Patients showed objective responses in 18% of cases and disease control in roughly 31%. Study results and caveats: Dynamics of early blood T cell clones, together with interferon-beta, were reportedly the best predictors of response.

Produced via immunoSEQ multiplex PCR; TCRdb's table is partial and in-frame only. This sample has 40,000 to 50,000 clones, with roughly 70% found just once. The sample in question was peripheral blood, obtained from a patient treated with radiotherapy plus ipilimumab. The clonotype originates from a human donor with non-small cell lung cancer who had stable disease on radiotherapy plus ipilimumab. This sequence joins TRBV30 and TRBJ2-5, with D possibly TRBD2 on 5 matching bases. In DNA, the CDR3 is TGTGCCTGGACGAGGGTAAGAGAGACCCAGTACTTC. Encoded protein: CAWTRVRETQYF.